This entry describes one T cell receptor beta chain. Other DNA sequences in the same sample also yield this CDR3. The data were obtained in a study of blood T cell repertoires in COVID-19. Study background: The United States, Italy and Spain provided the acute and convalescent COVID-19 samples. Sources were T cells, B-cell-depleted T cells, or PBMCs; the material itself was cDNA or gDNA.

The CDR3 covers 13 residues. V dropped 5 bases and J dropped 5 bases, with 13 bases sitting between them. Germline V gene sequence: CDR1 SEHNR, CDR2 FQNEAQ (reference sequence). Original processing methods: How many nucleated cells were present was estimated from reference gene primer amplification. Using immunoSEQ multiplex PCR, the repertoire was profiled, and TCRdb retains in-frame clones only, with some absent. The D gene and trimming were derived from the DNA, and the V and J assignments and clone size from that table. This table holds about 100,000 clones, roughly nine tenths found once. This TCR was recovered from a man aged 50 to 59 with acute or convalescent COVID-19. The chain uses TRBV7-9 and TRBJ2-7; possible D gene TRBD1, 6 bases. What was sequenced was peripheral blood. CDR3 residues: CASSLRGPDEQYF. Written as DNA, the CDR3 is TGTGCCAGCAGCCTCAGGGGTCCCGACGAGCAGTACTTC.